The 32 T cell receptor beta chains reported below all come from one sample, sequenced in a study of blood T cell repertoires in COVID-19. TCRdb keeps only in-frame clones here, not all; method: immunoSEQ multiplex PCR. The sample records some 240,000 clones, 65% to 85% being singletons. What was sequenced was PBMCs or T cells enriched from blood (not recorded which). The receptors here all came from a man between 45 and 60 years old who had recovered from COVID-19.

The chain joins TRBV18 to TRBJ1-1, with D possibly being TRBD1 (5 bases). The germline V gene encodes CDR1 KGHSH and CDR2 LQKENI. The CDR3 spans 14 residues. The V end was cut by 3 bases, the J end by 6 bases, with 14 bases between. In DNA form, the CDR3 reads TGTGCCAGCTCACCTGGAGAGGGACTGGCTGAAGCTTTCTTT. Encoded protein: CASSPGEGLAEAFF.

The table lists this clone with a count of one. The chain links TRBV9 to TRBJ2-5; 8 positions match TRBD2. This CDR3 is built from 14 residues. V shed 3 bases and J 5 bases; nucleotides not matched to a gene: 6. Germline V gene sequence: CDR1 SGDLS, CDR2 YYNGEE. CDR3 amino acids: CASSGSGSRETQYF. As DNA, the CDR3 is TGTGCCAGCAGCGGGAGCGGGAGCCGGGAGACCCAGTACTTC.

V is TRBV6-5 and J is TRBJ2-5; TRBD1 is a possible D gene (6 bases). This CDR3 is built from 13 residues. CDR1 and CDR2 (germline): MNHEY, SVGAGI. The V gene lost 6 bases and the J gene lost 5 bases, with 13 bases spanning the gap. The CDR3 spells CASSLTGPETQYF. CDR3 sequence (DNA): TGTGCCAGCAGCCTTACAGGGCCGGAGACCCAGTACTTC.

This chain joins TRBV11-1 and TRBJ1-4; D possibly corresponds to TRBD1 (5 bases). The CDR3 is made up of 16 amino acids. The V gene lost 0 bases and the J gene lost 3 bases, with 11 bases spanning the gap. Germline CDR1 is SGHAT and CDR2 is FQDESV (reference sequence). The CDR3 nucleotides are TGTGCCAGCAGCTTAGCGGCGGGGGACGCTAATGAAAAACTGTTTTTT. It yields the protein CASSLAAGDANEKLFF.

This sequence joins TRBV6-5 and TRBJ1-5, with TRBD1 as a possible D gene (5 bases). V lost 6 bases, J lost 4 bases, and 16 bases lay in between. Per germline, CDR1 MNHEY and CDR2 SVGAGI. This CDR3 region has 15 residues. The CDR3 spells CASRRRGRENQPQHF. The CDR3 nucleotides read TGTGCCAGCAGGCGGAGGGGCAGAGAGAATCAGCCCCAGCATTTT.

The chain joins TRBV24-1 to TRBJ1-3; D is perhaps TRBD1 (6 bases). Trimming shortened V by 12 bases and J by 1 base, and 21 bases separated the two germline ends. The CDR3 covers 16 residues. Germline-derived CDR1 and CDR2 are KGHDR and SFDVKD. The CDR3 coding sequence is TGTGCCCCTACCATCTTACCGGGACATTCTGGAAACACCATATATTTT. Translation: CAPTILPGHSGNTIYF.

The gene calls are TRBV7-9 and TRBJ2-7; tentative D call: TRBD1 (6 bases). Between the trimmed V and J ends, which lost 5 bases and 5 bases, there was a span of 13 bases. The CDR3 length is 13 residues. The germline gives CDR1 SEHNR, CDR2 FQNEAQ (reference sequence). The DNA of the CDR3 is TGTGCCAGCAGCCGGGCTAAGGGGGACGAGCAGTACTTC. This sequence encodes CASSRAKGDEQYF.

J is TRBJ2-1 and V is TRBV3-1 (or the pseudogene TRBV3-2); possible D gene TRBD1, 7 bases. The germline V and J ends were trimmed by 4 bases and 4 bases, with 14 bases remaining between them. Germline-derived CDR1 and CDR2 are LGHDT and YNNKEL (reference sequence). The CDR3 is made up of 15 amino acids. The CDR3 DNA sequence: TGTGCCAGCAGCCGGGCGGGACAGTTTTACAATGAGCAGTTCTTC. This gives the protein CASSRAGQFYNEQFF.

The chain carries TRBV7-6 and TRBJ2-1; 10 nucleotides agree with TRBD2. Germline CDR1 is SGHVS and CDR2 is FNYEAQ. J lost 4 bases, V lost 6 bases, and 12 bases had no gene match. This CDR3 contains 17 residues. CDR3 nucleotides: TGTGCCAGCAGTTGGGACTGGTTTAGCGGGGGGTACAATGAGCAGTTCTTC. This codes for CASSWDWFSGGYNEQFF.

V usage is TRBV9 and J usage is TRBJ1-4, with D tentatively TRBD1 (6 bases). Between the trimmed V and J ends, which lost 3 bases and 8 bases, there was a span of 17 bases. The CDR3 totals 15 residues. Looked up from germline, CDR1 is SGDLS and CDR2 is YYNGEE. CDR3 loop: CASSEGHPGWEKLFF. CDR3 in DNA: TGTGCCAGCAGCGAGGGACACCCGGGATGGGAAAAACTGTTTTTT. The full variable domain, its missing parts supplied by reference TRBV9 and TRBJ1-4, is DSGVTQTPKHLITATGQRVTLRCSPRSGDLSVYWYQQSLDQGLQFLIQYYNGEERAKGNILERFSAQQFPDLHSELNLSSLELGDSALYFCASSEGHPGWEKLFFGSGTQLSVL.

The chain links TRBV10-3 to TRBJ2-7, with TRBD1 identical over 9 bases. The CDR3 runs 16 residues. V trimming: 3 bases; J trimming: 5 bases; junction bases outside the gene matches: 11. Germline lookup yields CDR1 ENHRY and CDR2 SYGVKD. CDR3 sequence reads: CAISDGGGTGRNEQYF. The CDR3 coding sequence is TGTGCCATCAGTGATGGGGGGGGGACAGGGCGGAACGAGCAGTACTTC.

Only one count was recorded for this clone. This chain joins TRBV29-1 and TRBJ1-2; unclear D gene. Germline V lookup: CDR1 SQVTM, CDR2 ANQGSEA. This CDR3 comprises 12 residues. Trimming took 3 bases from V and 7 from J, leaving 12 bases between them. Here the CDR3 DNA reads TGCAGCGTTGAGGAGACCCTAGGTGGCTACACCTTC. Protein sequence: CSVEETLGGYTF. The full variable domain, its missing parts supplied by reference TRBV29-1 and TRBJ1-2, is SAVISQKPSRDICQRGTSLTIQCQVDSQVTMMFWYRQQPGQSLTLIATANQGSEATYESGFVIDKFPISRPNLTFSTLTVSNMSPEDSSIYLCSVEETLGGYTFGSGTRLTVV.

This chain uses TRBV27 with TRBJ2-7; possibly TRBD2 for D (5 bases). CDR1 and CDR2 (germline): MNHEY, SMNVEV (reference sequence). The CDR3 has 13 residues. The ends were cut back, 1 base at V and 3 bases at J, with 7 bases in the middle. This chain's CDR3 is CASSLWGVYEQYF. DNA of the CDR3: TGTGCCAGCAGTTTATGGGGAGTCTACGAGCAGTACTTC.

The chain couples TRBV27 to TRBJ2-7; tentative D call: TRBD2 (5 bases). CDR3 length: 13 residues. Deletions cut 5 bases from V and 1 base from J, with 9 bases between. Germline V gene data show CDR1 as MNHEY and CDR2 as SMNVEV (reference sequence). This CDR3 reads CASSLTGSYEQYF. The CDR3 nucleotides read TGTGCCAGCAGTCTGACGGGATCCTACGAGCAGTACTTC.

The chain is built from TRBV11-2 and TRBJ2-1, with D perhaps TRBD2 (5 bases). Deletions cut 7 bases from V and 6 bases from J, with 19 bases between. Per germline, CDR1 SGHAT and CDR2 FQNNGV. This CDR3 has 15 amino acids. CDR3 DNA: TGTGCCAGCAAGTTTTCGTGGACTGGTCCCAATGAGCAGTTCTTC. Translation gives CASKFSWTGPNEQFF.

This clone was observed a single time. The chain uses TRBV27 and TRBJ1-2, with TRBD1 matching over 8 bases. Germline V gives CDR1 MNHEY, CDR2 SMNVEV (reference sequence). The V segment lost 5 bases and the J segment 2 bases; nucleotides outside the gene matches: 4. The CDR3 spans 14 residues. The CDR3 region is CASSPGGQNYGYTF. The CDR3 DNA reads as TGTGCCAGCAGTCCAGGGGGCCAAAACTATGGCTACACCTTC.

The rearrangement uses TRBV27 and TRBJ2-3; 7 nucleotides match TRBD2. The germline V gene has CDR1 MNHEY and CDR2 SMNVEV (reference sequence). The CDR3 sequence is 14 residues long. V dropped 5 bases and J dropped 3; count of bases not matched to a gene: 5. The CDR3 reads CASSAPGGTDTQYF. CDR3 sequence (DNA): TGTGCCAGCAGTGCCCCGGGAGGTACAGATACGCAGTATTTT.

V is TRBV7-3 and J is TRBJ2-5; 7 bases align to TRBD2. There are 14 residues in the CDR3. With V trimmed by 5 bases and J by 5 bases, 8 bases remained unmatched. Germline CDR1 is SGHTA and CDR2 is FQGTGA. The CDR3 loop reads CASSPGTRGETQYF. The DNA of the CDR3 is TGTGCCAGCAGCCCAGGGACGCGGGGGGAGACCCAGTACTTC.

DNA for the CDR3: TGCGCCAGCTCGACAGGGTTTGGAAACACCATATATTTT. It encodes CASSTGFGNTIYF. This sequence joins TRBV5-1 and TRBJ1-3; 7 nucleotides match TRBD1. The CDR3 consists of 13 residues. CDR1 is SGHRS and CDR2 is YFSETQ in the germline V gene. With 7 bases clipped from V and 3 bases from J, the junction kept 4 bases outside the gene matches.

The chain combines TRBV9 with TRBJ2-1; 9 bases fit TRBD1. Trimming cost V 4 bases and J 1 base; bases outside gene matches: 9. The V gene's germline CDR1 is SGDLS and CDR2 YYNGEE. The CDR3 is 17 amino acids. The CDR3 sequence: CASSSKPGQGSYNEQFF. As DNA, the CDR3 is TGTGCCAGCAGCTCCAAACCGGGACAGGGATCCTACAATGAGCAGTTCTTC.

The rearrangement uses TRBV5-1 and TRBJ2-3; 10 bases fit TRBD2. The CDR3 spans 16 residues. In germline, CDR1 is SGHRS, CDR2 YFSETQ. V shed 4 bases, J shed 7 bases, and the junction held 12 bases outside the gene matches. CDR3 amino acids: CASSPAGGAGQNTQYF. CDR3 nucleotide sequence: TGCGCCAGCAGCCCAGCGGGAGGGGCGGGGCAAAATACGCAGTATTTT.

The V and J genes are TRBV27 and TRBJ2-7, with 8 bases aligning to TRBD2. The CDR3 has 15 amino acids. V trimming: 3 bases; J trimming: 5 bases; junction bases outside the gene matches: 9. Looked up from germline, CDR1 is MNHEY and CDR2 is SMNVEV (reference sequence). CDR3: CASSLGAGGGNEQYF. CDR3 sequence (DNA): TGTGCCAGCAGTTTGGGGGCGGGGGGAGGGAACGAGCAGTACTTC.

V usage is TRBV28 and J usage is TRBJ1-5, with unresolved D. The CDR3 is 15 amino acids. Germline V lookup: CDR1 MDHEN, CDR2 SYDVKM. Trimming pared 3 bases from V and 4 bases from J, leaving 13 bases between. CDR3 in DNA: TGTGCCAGCAGTTTCGGAGGTCCGTGGAATCAGCCCCAGCATTTT. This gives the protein CASSFGGPWNQPQHF.

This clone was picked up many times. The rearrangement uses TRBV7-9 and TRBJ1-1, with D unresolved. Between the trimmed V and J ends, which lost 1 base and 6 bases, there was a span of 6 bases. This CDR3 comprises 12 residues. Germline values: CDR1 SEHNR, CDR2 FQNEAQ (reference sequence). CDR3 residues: CASSLDPAEAFF. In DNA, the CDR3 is TGTGCCAGCAGCTTAGACCCGGCTGAAGCTTTCTTT.

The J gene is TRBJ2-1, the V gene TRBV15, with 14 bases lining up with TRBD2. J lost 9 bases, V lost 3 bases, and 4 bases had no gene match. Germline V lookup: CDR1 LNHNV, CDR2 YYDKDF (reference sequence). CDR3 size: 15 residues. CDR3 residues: CATSSGTSGRREQFF. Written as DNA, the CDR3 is TGTGCCACCAGCAGCGGGACTAGCGGGAGACGTGAGCAGTTCTTC.

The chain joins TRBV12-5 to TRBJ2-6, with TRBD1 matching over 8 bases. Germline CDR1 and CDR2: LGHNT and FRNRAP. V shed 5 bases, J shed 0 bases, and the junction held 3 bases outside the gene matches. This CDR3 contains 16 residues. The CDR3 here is CASGRDRSSGANVLTF. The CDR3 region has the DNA TGTGCTAGTGGTCGGGACAGGAGCTCTGGGGCCAACGTCCTGACTTTC.

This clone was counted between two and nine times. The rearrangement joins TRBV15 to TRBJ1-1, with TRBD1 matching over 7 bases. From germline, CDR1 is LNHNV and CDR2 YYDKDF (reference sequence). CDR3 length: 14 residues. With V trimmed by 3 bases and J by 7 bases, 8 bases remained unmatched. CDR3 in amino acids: CATSRDRRAGEAFF. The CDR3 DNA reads TGTGCCACCAGCAGGGACAGGCGAGCGGGTGAAGCTTTCTTT.

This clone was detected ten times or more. The CDR3 sequence: CASRIFSNEQFF. The CDR3 nucleotides read TGTGCCAGCAGGATTTTTAGCAATGAGCAGTTCTTC. The J gene is TRBJ2-1, the V gene TRBV2; D gene ambiguous. V was pared by 6 bases and J by 6 bases, with 9 bases between. CDR1 SNHLY and CDR2 FYNNEI come from the germline V gene. CDR3 size: 12 residues. Combining the CDR3 with reference TRBV2 and TRBJ2-1 gives the whole variable domain EPEVTQTPSHQVTQMGQEVILRCVPISNHLYFYWYRQILGQKVEFLVSFYNNEISEKSEIFDDQFSVERPDGSNFTLKIRSTKLEDSAMYFCASRIFSNEQFFGPGTRLTVL.

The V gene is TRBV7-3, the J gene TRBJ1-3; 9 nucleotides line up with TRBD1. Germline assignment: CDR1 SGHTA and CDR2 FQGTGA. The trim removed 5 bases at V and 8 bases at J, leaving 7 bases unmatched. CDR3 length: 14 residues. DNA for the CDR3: TGTGCCAGCAGCAGAGCGGGACAGGGAGACACCATATATTTT. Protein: CASSRAGQGDTIYF.

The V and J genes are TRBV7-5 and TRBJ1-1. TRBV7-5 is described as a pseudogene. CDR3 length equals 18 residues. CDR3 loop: CARSYVKGRGWENTEAFF. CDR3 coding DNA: TGTGCCAGAAGCTACGTAAAGGGGAGGGGCTGGGAGAACACTGAAGCTTTCTTT.

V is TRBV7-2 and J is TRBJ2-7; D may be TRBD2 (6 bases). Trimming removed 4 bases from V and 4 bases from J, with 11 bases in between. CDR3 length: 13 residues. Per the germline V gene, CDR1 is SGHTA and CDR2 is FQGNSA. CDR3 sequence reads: CASSSLGGYEQYF. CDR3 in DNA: TGTGCCAGCAGCTCCCTCGGGGGATACGAGCAGTACTTC.

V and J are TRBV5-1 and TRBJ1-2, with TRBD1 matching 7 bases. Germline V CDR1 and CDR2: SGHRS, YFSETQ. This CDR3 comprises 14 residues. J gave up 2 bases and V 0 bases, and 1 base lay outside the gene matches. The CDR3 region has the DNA TGCGCCAGCAGCTTGGACAGGGGAAACTATGGCTACACCTTC. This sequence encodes CASSLDRGNYGYTF.